This T cell receptor (beta chain) was recovered during a study of T cell repertoires in cytomegalovirus infection (dated by TCRdb to between 2019 and 2020). Regarding the complete study: Peptide stimulations targeted recently identified HLA-C-restricted CMV epitopes, whose presentation resists viral immunomodulation, together with well-studied HLA-B-restricted epitopes. The HLA type of each donor mattered for the analysis, because public TCR beta signatures pointed to carriage of CMV infection along with the matching HLA type.

This specimen's treatment or condition label, interpreted: in vitro stimulation with specific CMV peptide epitopes to enrich CMV-specific T cells. CDR1 and CDR2 are read off the germline V gene as SGHDT and YYEEEE. V lost 4 bases and J lost 1 base; the stretch between them is 6 bases long. The CDR3 measures 12 amino acids from cysteine to phenylalanine. CDR3 DNA is the only sequence kept; it has 36 bases, read in frame from the first base. The data were produced on an Illumina HiSeq 1500. Starting from the raw public reads, TCRdb applied fastp trimming at Q25, assembled clones with MiXCR and retained in-frame beta chains. CDR3 protein sequences are deduplicated, and each keeps its most common genes and DNA. The sample table holds about a million distinct CDR3 sequences, of which roughly 30% were seen once. The ten largest clones represent over 13% of the sample. The table lists this clonotype with a count of one. Its recognized antigen is unknown. The input lacks base qualities; no much larger clone sits a single base away. One read is thin evidence.

Findings and caveats that apply to the study as a whole: In the ex vivo response, HLA-C-restricted CMV-specific TCR beta clonotypes were dominant, and in two of eight donors the single most frequent clonotype came from this HLA-C-restricted group. Cumulative frequency of public TCR beta family members discriminated carriers of CMV infection plus the relevant HLA type in this cohort and an independent 352-donor cohort.

The sequence joins TRBV5-6 to TRBJ2-7; the D gene assignment is ambiguous. The sample consisted of cultured CD8+ T cells from PBMCs, taken from culture after CMV antigen stimulation. The clonotype originates from a human donor in good health (CMV status not recorded). Some clones in this sample may be carry-over from other donors' samples. In nucleotides, the sequence is TGTGCCAGCAGCATGACATCCTACGAGCAGTACTTC. This translates into CASSMTSYEQYF.